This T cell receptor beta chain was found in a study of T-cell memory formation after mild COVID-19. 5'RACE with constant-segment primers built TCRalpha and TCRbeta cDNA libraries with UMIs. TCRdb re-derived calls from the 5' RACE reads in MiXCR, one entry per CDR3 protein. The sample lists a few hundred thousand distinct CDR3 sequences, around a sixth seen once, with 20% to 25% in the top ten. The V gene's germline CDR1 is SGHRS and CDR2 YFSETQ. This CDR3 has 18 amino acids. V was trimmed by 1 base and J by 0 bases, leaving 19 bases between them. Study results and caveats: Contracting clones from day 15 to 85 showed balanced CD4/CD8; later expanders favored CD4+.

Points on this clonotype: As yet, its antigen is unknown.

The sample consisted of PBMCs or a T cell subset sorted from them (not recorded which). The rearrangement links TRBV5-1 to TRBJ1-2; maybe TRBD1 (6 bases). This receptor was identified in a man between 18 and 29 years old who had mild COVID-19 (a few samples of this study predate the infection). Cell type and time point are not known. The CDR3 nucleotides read TGCGCCAGCAGCTTGACGTTTGCAGGGGTCATATCTAACTATGGCTACACCTTC. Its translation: CASSLTFAGVISNYGYTF.